This T cell receptor (beta chain) derives from a study of shared clonotypes between healthy human individuals. Study-level findings and limits: Of the naive CD4 clonotypes, roughly 5% were shared across a few donors.

This clone turned up a few times. Its matching antigen is unknown. The junction had 7 bases not matched to a gene; V was cut back by 8 bases and J by 2 bases. This CDR3 comprises 15 residues. The germline gives CDR1 MDHEN, CDR2 SYDVKM. The authors ran the assay at deep level. Source study methods: Filtering differed for immunoSEQ, which gave only junction sequences without quality scores. TCRdb's copy holds only in-frame clones and misses some; the assay was immunoSEQ multiplex PCR. The V and J calls and the clone size are those of that table, but D and trimming were determined from the DNA. The sample yields around 700,000 clones, around four fifths seen once.

The origin of this receptor is a woman in her twenties or thirties in good health. The chain has TRBV28 and TRBJ1-5, with 9 nucleotides matching TRBD1. The source material was memory CD4+ T cells sorted from blood. Subset reported: CD45RA-negative fraction. This chain's CDR3 is CASVTGGYRNQPQHF. CDR3 nucleotides: TGTGCCAGCGTCACAGGGGGCTATCGCAATCAGCCCCAGCATTTT.